One sample yielded the 10 T cell receptor beta chains listed below, sequenced in a study of T cell responses to AZD1222 COVID-19 vaccine. Method: immunoSEQ multiplex PCR; TCRdb's copy keeps in-frame clones and lacks some. The sample lists about 120,000 clones, approximately 90% occurring once. The sample here was peripheral blood, taken 28 days after the second AZD1222 dose. These receptors all come from an adult who received the AZD1222 COVID-19 vaccine.

This chain connects TRBV7-6 to TRBJ2-2, with 15 positions matching TRBD2. Germline-derived CDR1 and CDR2 are SGHVS and FNYEAQ. J lost 0 bases, V lost 2 bases, and 4 bases had no gene match. The CDR3 totals 19 residues. CDR3 DNA: TGTGCCAGCAGCTTAAAGGGACTAGCGGGAGGATCGAACACCGGGGAGCTGTTTTTT. Its protein is CASSLKGLAGGSNTGELFF.

The genes are TRBV28 and TRBJ2-1; D ambiguous. The CDR3 contains 11 residues. Germline CDR1 MDHEN, CDR2 SYDVKM. The V gene lost 6 bases and the J gene lost 1 base, with 1 base spanning the gap. The CDR3 region is CASRSYNEQFF. In DNA, the CDR3 is TGTGCCAGCAGATCCTACAATGAGCAGTTCTTC.

The V call is TRBV30, the J call TRBJ1-5; maybe TRBD1 (6 bases). The germline V gene encodes CDR1 GTSNPN and CDR2 SVGIG (reference sequence). V shed 2 bases and J shed 4 bases, with 15 bases lying between them. The CDR3 sequence is 15 residues long. CDR3 DNA sequence: TGTGCCTGGAGTTTTGGGGGCGGACTAAATCAGCCCCAGCATTTT. Translated: CAWSFGGGLNQPQHF. Supplemented by reference TRBV30 and TRBJ1-5, the full variable domain reads SQTIHQWPATLVQPVGSPLSLECTVEGTSNPNLYWYRQAAGRGLQLLFYSVGIGQISSEVPQNLSASRPQDRQFILSSKKLLLSDSGFYLCAWSFGGGLNQPQHFGDGTRLSIL.

The rearrangement links TRBV6-2 or TRBV6-3 to TRBJ2-1, with 15 bases matching TRBD2. The length of the CDR3 is 20 residues. Germline CDR1 and CDR2: MNHEY and SVGEGT. V lost 1 base and J lost 9; bases outside the gene matches: 16. The CDR3: CASSYYWEGWTSGRASEQFF. The CDR3 region has the DNA TGTGCCAGCAGTTACTATTGGGAGGGGTGGACTAGCGGGAGGGCAAGTGAGCAGTTCTTC.

The chain combines TRBV27 with TRBJ1-5; TRBD1 is a possible D gene (6 bases). The CDR3 is 15 residues long. Per germline, CDR1 MNHEY and CDR2 SMNVEV (reference sequence). V lost 5 bases and J 9 bases, leaving 20 bases between the germline ends. CDR3 residues: CASSPLTGARGPQHF. The CDR3 coding sequence is TGTGCCAGCAGTCCTTTGACAGGTGCTCGGGGGCCCCAGCATTTT.

J is TRBJ2-1 and V is TRBV9, with 8 positions matching TRBD2. This CDR3 comprises 16 residues. J was trimmed by 1 base and V by 1 base; bases with no gene match: 4. Germline assignment: CDR1 SGDLS and CDR2 YYNGEE. CDR3 loop: CASSVSSSGSYNEQFF. CDR3 in DNA: TGTGCCAGCAGCGTATCCTCTAGCGGGTCCTACAATGAGCAGTTCTTC.

The rearrangement links TRBV20-1 to TRBJ2-7, with 7 bases matching TRBD2. There are 15 residues in the CDR3. With V trimmed by 3 bases and J by 1 base, 9 bases remained unmatched. The V gene's germline CDR1 is DFQATT and CDR2 SNEGSKA (reference sequence). The CDR3 DNA sequence: TGCAGTGCTAGTTTTCCGAGCGGGGTTTCCTACGAGCAGTACTTC. Protein sequence: CSASFPSGVSYEQYF.

The gene calls are TRBV11-3 and TRBJ1-1; 8 positions match TRBD1. The CDR3 is made up of 12 amino acids. The trim removed 5 bases at V and 11 bases at J, leaving 7 bases unmatched. CDR1 is SGHNT and CDR2 is YENEEA in the germline V gene. CDR3 DNA: TGTGCCAGCAGCACCGGGACAGGTGTTGCTTTCTTT. It yields the protein CASSTGTGVAFF.

The table lists this clone with a few counts. This chain links TRBV27 with TRBJ2-1; D is undetermined. V lost 0 bases, J lost 5 bases, and 8 bases lay in between. Looked up from germline, CDR1 is MNHEY and CDR2 is SMNVEV (reference sequence). The CDR3 consists of 14 residues. CDR3 region: CASSLSIVDNEQFF. DNA of the CDR3: TGTGCCAGCAGTTTATCGATTGTAGACAATGAGCAGTTCTTC.

A single count supports this clone. The chain carries TRBV30 and TRBJ1-5, with D uncertain. The germline CDR1 and CDR2 sequences are GTSNPN and SVGIG (reference sequence). The CDR3 contains 15 residues. Trimming shortened V by 0 bases and J by 2 bases, and 11 bases separated the two germline ends. The CDR3 reads CAWSVGANGNQPQHF. The CDR3 bases are TGTGCCTGGAGTGTTGGTGCTAATGGCAATCAGCCCCAGCATTTT.